The table lists the clone carrying this T cell receptor beta chain with many counts. Amplified TCR beta CDR3 regions were obtained using RNA transcripts as template. The authors performed first-round RT-PCR with HTBI primers and then a second-round multiplex PCR. Via MiXCR, TCRdb re-called the multiplex PCR reads, giving one row per CDR3 protein. The sample includes roughly 420,000 distinct CDR3 sequences, under 25% of them seen just once. These data originate in a study of Graves' ophthalmopathy and Graves' hyperthyroidism. V lost 3 bases and J lost 3, with 18 bases in between. The CDR3 runs to 16 residues.

Specimen: peripheral blood. The source is a woman younger than 35 with stable Graves' hyperthyroidism. The chain carries TRBV12-3 or TRBV12-4 and TRBJ2-7; TRBD2 might be the D (5 bases). The chain's CDR3 is CASSLFLGGRVYEQYF. The CDR3 bases are TGTGCCAGCAGTTTGTTTCTAGGCGGGCGGGTCTACGAGCAGTACTTC.